This T cell receptor (beta chain) was found in a study of T cells after yellow fever vaccination. For the study at large: It was SMART-Seq v4 Ultra Low Input that prepared the fractions with low cell numbers. Study-wide points: Some clonotypes, a small share, were shared between CD4 and CD8 compartments.

Generation of TCR cDNA used 5'RACE template switching (which added a universal primer site and UMIs). One entry per CDR3 protein results from TCRdb running MiXCR on the 5' RACE reads. The sample includes about 130,000 distinct CDR3 sequences, about 8.4% of them seen just once. The CDR3 is 15 residues long. The ends lost 4 bases at V and 10 bases at J; junction bases unmatched: 11. Germline assignment: CDR1 SGHTA and CDR2 FQGNSA. Notes on this clonotype: Its cognate antigen is unknown.

The clonotype comes from a man aged 18 to 30 who received the YFV17D yellow fever vaccine. The V gene is TRBV7-2, the J gene TRBJ2-1, with TRBD2 matching 9 bases. The material was CD8+ T cells sorted from PBMCs, obtained on the day of the yellow fever booster vaccination. CDR3 sequence (DNA): TGTGCCAGCAGCTCTCCACCGGGACTAGCTCAAGAGCAGTTCTTC. Its protein is CASSSPPGLAQEQFF.